These 2 T cell receptor beta chains were all obtained from the same sample, sequenced in a study of spatial heterogeneity in lung cancer. In TCRdb, the 5' RACE reads were re-called with MiXCR into one record per CDR3 protein. The profile shows 42,000 or so distinct CDR3 sequences, roughly 10% of them singletons. This sample's time point: blood at routine non-recurrence follow-up after resection. The input for sequencing was PBMCs, taken at follow-up. The receptors were gathered from a female donor with early-stage non-small cell lung cancer.

This clonotype was seen a handful of times. The chain employs TRBV28 and TRBJ2-5; 15 bases fit TRBD2. Germline V lookup: CDR1 MDHEN, CDR2 SYDVKM. This CDR3 region has 16 residues. With V trimmed by 6 bases and J by 5 bases, 7 bases remained unmatched. CDR3: CASRSGLAGGYETQYF. In nucleotides, the CDR3 is TGTGCCAGCAGATCGGGACTAGCGGGGGGTTACGAGACCCAGTACTTC.

The gene calls are TRBV7-9 and TRBJ2-7, with D possibly being TRBD1 (6 bases). Trimming took 7 bases from V and 4 from J, leaving 14 bases between them. This CDR3 is built from 13 residues. CDR1 and CDR2 (germline): SEHNR, FQNEAQ (reference sequence). The CDR3 sequence: CASISGQSYEQYF. The CDR3 DNA follows: TGTGCCAGCATTTCCGGACAGTCTTACGAGCAGTACTTC. Full variable domain (remainder filled in from reference TRBV7-9 and TRBJ2-7): DTGVSQNPRHKITKRGQNVTFRCDPISEHNRLYWYRQTLGQGPEFLTYFQNEAQLEKSRLLSDRFSAERPKGSFSTLEIQRTEQGDSAMYLCASISGQSYEQYFGPGTRLTVT.